This T cell receptor beta chain is from a study of CD8 T cells in Susac syndrome. Study-wide background: Each patient with Susac syndrome, at the time of blood draw, was therapy-naive, on corticosteroids, or on intravenous immunoglobulin alone.

RNA totalling about 0.45 to 1 ug underwent reverse transcription with random hexamers. Amplification of TCR beta CDR3 used immunoSEQ multiplex PCR across 54 Vbeta and 13 Jbeta. TCRdb re-called the immunoSEQ multiplex PCR reads through MiXCR, storing one row per CDR3 protein. This repertoire shows more than 65,000 distinct CDR3 sequences, 85% to 95% found once; its top ten account for roughly 0.44%. This clonotype was counted a single time. This sequence was found in a human donor with Susac syndrome. The source material was CD8+ T cells from PBMCs.

The CDR3 sequence: CSVPAGSGRAGETQYF. The CDR3 DNA reads TGCAGCGTCCCAGCCGGCAGCGGGAGGGCCGGGGAGACCCAGTACTTC. The V gene is TRBV29-1, the J gene TRBJ2-5; 10 bases agree with TRBD2. The CDR3 runs to 16 residues. The ends lost 6 bases at V and 5 bases at J; junction bases unmatched: 15. Germline assignment: CDR1 SQVTM and CDR2 ANQGSEA.